What follows are 28 T cell receptor beta chains derived from one specimen sequenced in a study of T cell responses to AZD1222 COVID-19 vaccine. Profiling relied on immunoSEQ multiplex PCR, and the TCRdb table lists in-frame clones only, not all of them. The table lists fewer than 120,000 clones, roughly 87% of them singletons. Sequencing used peripheral blood, obtained on day 0 of AZD1222 vaccination. The receptor source for this set is an adult in good health.

The chain joins TRBV11-3 to TRBJ2-1, with TRBD2 matching 14 bases. CDR3 length: 15 residues. CDR1 SGHNT and CDR2 YENEEA come from the germline V gene. The V and J ends lost 5 bases and 6 bases, in that order; junction bases with no gene match: 3. CDR3 sequence: CASSVGLAGGNEQFF. The CDR3 nucleotides are TGTGCCAGCAGCGTAGGACTAGCGGGAGGCAATGAGCAGTTCTTC.

The chain is built from TRBV28 and TRBJ1-6, with TRBD1 matching over 9 bases. Germline V gene lookup returns CDR1 MDHEN and CDR2 SYDVKM. The CDR3 has 13 amino acids. Trimming cost V 9 bases and J 10 bases; bases outside gene matches: 7. Written as DNA, the CDR3 is TGTGCCAGTCAGACAGGGGGAGAATCACCCCTCCACTTT. Protein product: CASQTGGESPLHF. Full variable domain (missing parts from reference TRBV28 and TRBJ1-6): DVKVTQSSRYLVKRTGEKVFLECVQDMDHENMFWYRQDPGLGLRLIYFSYDVKMKEKGDIPEGYSVSREKKERFSLILESASTNQTSMYLCASQTGGESPLHFGNGTRLTVT.

J is TRBJ2-5 and V is TRBV28; 7 bases agree with TRBD1. After removal of 2 bases from V and 5 bases from J, the junction contained 11 bases not matched to a gene. The CDR3 is 16 residues long. Per the germline V gene, CDR1 is MDHEN and CDR2 is SYDVKM. CDR3 region: CASSLAGDRASETQYF. The CDR3 DNA is TGTGCCAGCAGTTTAGCCGGCGACAGGGCGTCGGAGACCCAGTACTTC.

This clone occurred a few times. This chain uses TRBV5-1 with TRBJ2-1; the match to TRBD2 covers 9 bases. CDR1 and CDR2 from the germline V gene are SGHRS and YFSETQ. V dropped 0 bases and J dropped 5; count of bases not matched to a gene: 3. The CDR3 length is 15 residues. The CDR3 loop reads CASSLVLAGNNEQFF. CDR3 bases: TGCGCCAGCAGCTTGGTGCTAGCGGGGAACAATGAGCAGTTCTTC.

V usage is TRBV29-1 and J usage is TRBJ1-1; tentative D call: TRBD1 (5 bases). The length of the CDR3 is 12 residues. The ends were cut back, 4 bases at V and 4 bases at J, with 10 bases in the middle. Looked up from germline, CDR1 is SQVTM and CDR2 is ANQGSEA. The CDR3: CSVGREGTEAFF. CDR3 sequence (DNA): TGCAGCGTTGGCAGGGAGGGCACTGAAGCTTTCTTT. Based on the CDR3 plus reference TRBV29-1 and TRBJ1-1, the full variable domain is SAVISQKPSRDICQRGTSLTIQCQVDSQVTMMFWYRQQPGQSLTLIATANQGSEATYESGFVIDKFPISRPNLTFSTLTVSNMSPEDSSIYLCSVGREGTEAFFGQGTRLTVV.

This sequence joins TRBV5-4 and TRBJ2-6; D not certain. The CDR3 extends over 15 amino acids. V lost 4 bases and J lost 0, with 8 bases in between. Germline CDR1 reads SGHNT; CDR2 reads YYREEE (reference sequence). CDR3: CASSRPGSGANVLTF. The CDR3 DNA sequence: TGTGCCAGCAGCCGGCCCGGCTCTGGGGCCAACGTCCTGACTTTC.

The V call is TRBV28, the J call TRBJ1-1; D uncertain. V gave up 2 bases and J gave up 2 bases, with 9 bases separating them. The CDR3 totals 14 residues. Germline CDR1 MDHEN, CDR2 SYDVKM. CDR3 bases: TGTGCCAGCAGTTTAGTTCTCGGAAACACTGAAGCTTTCTTT. The encoded protein is CASSLVLGNTEAFF.

The J gene is TRBJ2-2, the V gene TRBV6-5; 7 bases line up with TRBD1. CDR3 length: 14 amino acids. J was trimmed by 5 bases and V by 8 bases; bases with no gene match: 8. Per germline, CDR1 MNHEY and CDR2 SVGAGI. The CDR3 sequence: CASAGTAWTGELFF. The CDR3 DNA is TGTGCCAGCGCCGGGACAGCCTGGACCGGGGAGCTGTTTTTT.

The chain combines TRBV7-2 with TRBJ2-3; maybe TRBD2 (5 bases). Germline V CDR1 and CDR2: SGHTA, FQGNSA. Trimming took off 1 base at V and 5 bases at J, with 10 bases between the two ends. This CDR3 is built from 14 residues. CDR3: CASSLGLAIDTQYF. In DNA, the CDR3 is TGTGCCAGCAGCTTAGGCCTAGCAATAGATACGCAGTATTTT.

V usage is TRBV19 and J usage is TRBJ1-3, with a tentative D call TRBD1 (5 bases). CDR1 and CDR2 (germline): LNHDA, SQIVND (reference sequence). The CDR3 sequence is 15 residues long. V was shortened by 5 bases and J by 0 bases, with 11 bases between the two germline ends. CDR3 bases: TGTGCCAGTAGTCCGACAGCAAACTCTGGAAACACCATATATTTT. This gives the protein CASSPTANSGNTIYF.

V usage is TRBV5-4 and J usage is TRBJ1-4, with a weak D call TRBD1 (6 bases). This CDR3 spans 14 amino acids. Germline values: CDR1 SGHNT, CDR2 YYREEE (reference sequence). Trimming took off 4 bases at V and 5 bases at J, with 12 bases between the two ends. The CDR3 sequence: CASSPDSYNEKLFF. As DNA, the CDR3 is TGTGCCAGCAGCCCGGACAGTTACAATGAAAAACTGTTTTTT.

The gene calls are TRBV28 and TRBJ2-2; TRBD1 is a possible D gene (6 bases). V was pared by 8 bases and J by 8 bases, with 18 bases between. The CDR3 consists of 14 residues. Germline V CDR1 and CDR2: MDHEN, SYDVKM. The CDR3 spells CASWTVFNVGELFF. The CDR3 DNA is TGTGCCAGCTGGACAGTTTTTAATGTGGGGGAGCTGTTTTTT.

V usage is TRBV2 and J usage is TRBJ2-7; tentatively, D is TRBD1 or TRBD2 (5 bases each). Looked up from germline, CDR1 is SNHLY and CDR2 is FYNNEI. V shed 3 bases and J shed 10 bases, with 19 bases lying between them. The CDR3 has 14 amino acids. Here the CDR3 reads CASSDGRGAIFQYF. CDR3 nucleotides: TGTGCCAGCAGTGATGGTAGGGGAGCGATCTTCCAGTACTTC.

V gene TRBV5-1 combines with J gene TRBJ1-1; D is perhaps TRBD1 (5 bases). Per the germline V gene, CDR1 is SGHRS and CDR2 is YFSETQ. Trimming took 0 bases from V and 4 from J, leaving 22 bases between them. The CDR3 contains 18 residues. The CDR3 loop reads CASSLGERGAGTSTEAFF. The CDR3 DNA reads as TGCGCCAGCAGCTTGGGGGAGAGGGGAGCTGGGACGAGCACTGAAGCTTTCTTT.

V and J are TRBV7-6 and TRBJ1-1; 7 positions agree with TRBD1. V lost 5 bases, J lost 1 base, and 7 bases stayed unmatched. This CDR3 region has 15 residues. The germline CDR1 and CDR2 sequences are SGHVS and FNYEAQ. The CDR3 reads CASSARDSKNTEAFF. DNA of the CDR3: TGTGCCAGCAGCGCCCGGGACAGCAAGAACACTGAAGCTTTCTTT.

The rearrangement links TRBV28 to TRBJ1-5; D is undetermined. This CDR3 region has 14 residues. CDR1 MDHEN and CDR2 SYDVKM come from the germline V gene. The V end was cut by 3 bases, the J end by 6 bases, with 12 bases between. The CDR3 loop reads CASSFIGNGQPQHF. The CDR3 nucleotides are TGTGCCAGCAGTTTCATAGGGAACGGTCAGCCCCAGCATTTT. Full variable domain (outside the CDR3, taken from reference TRBV28 and TRBJ1-5): DVKVTQSSRYLVKRTGEKVFLECVQDMDHENMFWYRQDPGLGLRLIYFSYDVKMKEKGDIPEGYSVSREKKERFSLILESASTNQTSMYLCASSFIGNGQPQHFGDGTRLSIL.

The table lists this clone with a count of one. The V and J genes are TRBV5-1 and TRBJ1-2; possible D gene TRBD1, 5 bases. V lost 0 bases and J 2 bases, leaving 11 bases between the germline ends. This CDR3 has 15 residues. Germline loops: CDR1 SGHRS, CDR2 YFSETQ. In DNA form, the CDR3 reads TGCGCCAGCAGCTTGGCGGGGGGTGAAAACTATGGCTACACCTTC. Protein sequence: CASSLAGGENYGYTF.

The chain joins TRBV7-2 to TRBJ1-2, with TRBD1 as a possible D gene (6 bases). From germline, CDR1 is SGHTA and CDR2 FQGNSA. The CDR3 is 17 amino acids. V shed 5 bases and J shed 4 bases, with 23 bases lying between them. CDR3 amino acids: CASSDPRGGEGRYGYTF. CDR3 nucleotides: TGTGCCAGCAGCGATCCCAGGGGTGGGGAGGGGCGCTATGGCTACACCTTC.

V and J are TRBV5-1 and TRBJ2-3, with TRBD1 identical over 7 bases. This CDR3 is 14 amino acids long. The V segment lost 5 bases and the J segment 2 bases; nucleotides outside the gene matches: 5. Germline CDR1 SGHRS, CDR2 YFSETQ. CDR3 sequence: CASSGTGVTDTQYF. The CDR3 DNA reads TGCGCCAGCAGTGGCACAGGGGTCACAGATACGCAGTATTTT.

The chain uses TRBV10-1 and TRBJ2-4; D unclear. V lost 2 bases to trimming and J lost 1 base, with 6 bases between them. Germline CDR1 WNHNN, CDR2 SYGVQD (reference sequence). There are 14 residues in the CDR3. In DNA form, the CDR3 reads TGCGCCAGCAGTGAGACCCCGGCCAAAAACATTCAGTACTTC. Its protein product is CASSETPAKNIQYF.

This chain uses TRBV28 with TRBJ1-1, with 7 nucleotides matching TRBD1. V was clipped by 9 bases and J by 7 bases; unmatched bases: 20. Per the germline V gene, CDR1 is MDHEN and CDR2 is SYDVKM. The CDR3 totals 16 residues. The CDR3 region is CASYPPWTGRRGEAFF. In DNA, the CDR3 is TGTGCCAGTTACCCCCCCTGGACAGGTAGAAGGGGTGAAGCTTTCTTT.

The J gene is TRBJ1-4, the V gene TRBV28; possible D gene TRBD1, 6 bases. Germline CDR1 reads MDHEN; CDR2 reads SYDVKM. V lost 7 bases to trimming and J lost 8 bases, with 17 bases between them. The CDR3 contains 14 residues. The CDR3 DNA reads as TGTGCCAGCACCCAAGGGGGAGGTAGCGAAAAACTGTTTTTT. This translates into CASTQGGGSEKLFF.

V usage is TRBV7-8 and J usage is TRBJ2-3; possible D gene TRBD1, 6 bases. CDR3 length: 14 amino acids. Germline CDR1 and CDR2: SGHVS and FQNEAQ. The CDR3 loop is CASGAAAGTDTQYF. CDR3 coding DNA: TGTGCTTCAGGGGCGGCGGCGGGCACAGATACGCAGTATTTT.

The genes are TRBV6-1 and TRBJ2-5; possibly TRBD2 for D (6 bases). The CDR3 has 13 amino acids. The V and J ends lost 0 bases and 9 bases respectively, with 11 bases between them. Germline values: CDR1 MNHNS, CDR2 SASEGT. The CDR3 loop is CASSEARGVAQYF. The DNA of the CDR3 is TGTGCCAGCAGTGAAGCGCGGGGTGTGGCCCAGTACTTC.

The chain joins TRBV7-8 to TRBJ1-3; the D is unclear. The germline CDR1 and CDR2 sequences are SGHVS and FQNEAQ. The V end lost 1 base, the J end lost 0 bases, and 13 bases lay between the germline ends. This CDR3 has 17 amino acids. The CDR3 sequence: CASSLGSGISSGNTIYF. In nucleotides, the CDR3 is TGTGCCAGCAGCTTAGGATCGGGGATAAGCTCTGGAAACACCATATATTTT.

V and J are TRBV29-1 and TRBJ1-4; TRBD1 matches at 9 bases. Germline lookup yields CDR1 SQVTM and CDR2 ANQGSEA. This CDR3 spans 14 amino acids. The V and J ends lost 5 bases and 6 bases, in that order; junction bases with no gene match: 7. This chain's CDR3 is CSVQQGAGDEKLFF. The CDR3 region has the DNA TGCAGCGTTCAACAGGGGGCTGGAGATGAAAAACTGTTTTTT.

This clone appeared once. The chain uses TRBV28 and TRBJ1-5; D remains ambiguous. The CDR3 is made up of 16 amino acids. Germline CDR1 reads MDHEN; CDR2 reads SYDVKM. V was trimmed by 4 bases and J by 4 bases, leaving 17 bases between them. In DNA form, the CDR3 reads TGTGCCAGCAGTTCCTCCTCACAGATAAGAAATCAGCCCCAGCATTTT. It yields the protein CASSSSSQIRNQPQHF.

This chain uses TRBV18 with TRBJ2-2; D is ambiguous. This CDR3 contains 15 residues. Germline-derived CDR1 and CDR2 are KGHSH and LQKENI. Trimming left V 0 bases short and J 6 bases short, with 11 bases between. CDR3 sequence: CASSPPNSIAGELFF. The CDR3 nucleotides read TGTGCCAGCTCACCACCTAACAGTATCGCCGGGGAGCTGTTTTTT.